The sample holds a few counts of the clone carrying this TCR beta chain. As yet, its antigen is unknown. The data derive from a study of blood T cells in healthy people across ages. The V gene lost 2 bases and the J gene lost 7 bases, with 9 bases spanning the gap. Germline V gene sequence: CDR1 LNHNV, CDR2 YYDKDF (reference sequence). The CDR3 consists of 14 residues. Combining a sample-barcoded 5' primer with a J-beta primer mix, a second PCR ran for 7 to 11 cycles. TCRdb called the 5' RACE reads again in MiXCR, with one record for every CDR3 protein. The sample has 850,000 to 1,300,000 distinct CDR3 sequences; 45% are singletons. Caucasian individuals from Russia who were healthy and aged about 6 to 95 acted as donors. Whole-study results and caveats: Changes in expanded clonotypes were possibly confounded, as the CMV status of donors was unknown.

The sequenced sample consisted of blood. This chain connects TRBV15 to TRBJ1-6, with unresolved D. This sequence was found in a woman in her fifties or sixties in good health. CDR3 in DNA: TGTGCCACCAGCAGAACCCGAGGAAATTCACCCCTCCACTTT. Encoded protein: CATSRTRGNSPLHF.